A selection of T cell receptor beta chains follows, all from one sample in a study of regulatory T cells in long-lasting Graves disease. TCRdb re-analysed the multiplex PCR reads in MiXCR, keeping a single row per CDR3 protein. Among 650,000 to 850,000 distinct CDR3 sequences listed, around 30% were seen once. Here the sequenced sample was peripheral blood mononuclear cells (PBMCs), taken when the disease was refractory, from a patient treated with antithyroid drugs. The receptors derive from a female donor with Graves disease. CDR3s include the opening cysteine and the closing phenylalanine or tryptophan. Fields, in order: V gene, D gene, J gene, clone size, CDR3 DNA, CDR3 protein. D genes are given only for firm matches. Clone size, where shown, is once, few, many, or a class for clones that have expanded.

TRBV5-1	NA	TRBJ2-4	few	TGCGCCAGCAGCTTGGAGGGCGGCAGTCAGTACTTC	CASSLEGGSQYF
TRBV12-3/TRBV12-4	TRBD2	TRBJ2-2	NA	TGTGCCAGCAGCCCGGCGGGGGGGCTTGGCGGGGAGCTGTTTTTT	CASSPAGGLGGELFF
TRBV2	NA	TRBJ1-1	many	TGTGCCAGCAAAACGGGGGGTTTGGGCACTGAAGCTTTCTTT	CASKTGGLGTEAFF
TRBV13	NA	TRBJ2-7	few	TGTGCCAGCAGCGGATCCTGGGGAGGCAACGAGCAGTACTTC	CASSGSWGGNEQYF
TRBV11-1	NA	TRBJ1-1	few	TGTGCCAGCAGCTCGACAGTAGTCTATGAAGCTTTCTTT	CASSSTVVYEAFF
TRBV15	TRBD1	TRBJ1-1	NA	TGTGCCACCAACAGGGGGGACACTGAAGCTTTCTTT	CATNRGDTEAFF
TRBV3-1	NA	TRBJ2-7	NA	TGTGCCAGCAGCCGCCCCGGAAGTTCCTACGAGCAGTACTTC	CASSRPGSSYEQYF
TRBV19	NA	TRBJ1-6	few	TGTGCCAGTAGTACGACAGGCCTTAATAATTCACCCCTCCACTTT	CASSTTGLNNSPLHF
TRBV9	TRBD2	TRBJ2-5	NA	TGTGCCAGCAGCGTAGAAGGACTAGCGCACCAAGAGACCCAGTACTTC	CASSVEGLAHQETQYF
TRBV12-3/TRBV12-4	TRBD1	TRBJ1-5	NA	TGTGCCAGCAGCCCCACGACAGGGGGAGATCAGCCCCAGCATTTT	CASSPTTGGDQPQHF
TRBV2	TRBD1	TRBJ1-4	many	TGTGCCAGCAGACAGGGGTCGAGTGAAAAACTGTTTTTT	CASRQGSSEKLFF
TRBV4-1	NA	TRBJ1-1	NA	TGCGCCAGCAGCCGAGTCATAGGCGGGAACACTGAAGCTTTCTTT	CASSRVIGGNTEAFF
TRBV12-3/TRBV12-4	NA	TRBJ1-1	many	TGTGCCAGCAGAACCCTGACGGGGCAGGCTGAAGCTTTCTTT	CASRTLTGQAEAFF
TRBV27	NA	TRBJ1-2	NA	TGTGCCAGCAGCATCGACAGGAGCTATGGCTACACCTTC	CASSIDRSYGYTF
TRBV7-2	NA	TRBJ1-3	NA	TGTGCCAGCAGCTCTTTTCCTGAAGCCAGGGTATCTGGAAACACCATATATTTT	CASSSFPEARVSGNTIYF
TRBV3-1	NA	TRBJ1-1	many	TGTGCCAGCAGCCAAGCAGTACTGAACACTGAAGCTTTCTTT	CASSQAVLNTEAFF
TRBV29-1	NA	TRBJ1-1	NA	TGCAGCGTTGCCAGGGGTGGAAACACTGAAGCTTTCTTT	CSVARGGNTEAFF
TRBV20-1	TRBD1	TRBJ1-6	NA	TGCAGTGCAGAGGACAGGGCGGTGTCCTATAATTCACCCCTCCACTTT	CSAEDRAVSYNSPLHF
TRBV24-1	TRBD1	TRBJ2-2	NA	TGTGCCACCAGTGACACCGGACAGGGGTGGGGGGAGCTGTTTTTT	CATSDTGQGWGELFF
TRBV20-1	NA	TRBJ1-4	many	TGCAGTGCTAGAGGGCGGGAAAAACTGTTTTTT	CSARGREKLFF
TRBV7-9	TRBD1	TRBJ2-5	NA	TGTGCCAGCAGCTCCAGGGGGACAAAGGGGGTAGAGACCCAGTACTTC	CASSSRGTKGVETQYF
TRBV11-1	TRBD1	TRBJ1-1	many	TGTGCCAGCAGCGCGCGACAGGGTATGGGCACTGAAGCTTTCTTT	CASSARQGMGTEAFF